The 9 T cell receptor beta chains below were found in one sample sequenced in a study of lung T cells in sarcoidosis with Löfgren's syndrome. TCRdb re-called the reads through MiXCR, storing one row per CDR3 protein. The repertoire holds 60,000 or so distinct CDR3 sequences, with 21% as singletons. Sequencing was carried out using CD4+ T cells from PBMCs. The origin of the receptors is a human donor with sarcoidosis (Löfgren's syndrome or another form), or a control subject (not recorded which).

In this sample, this clonotype turned up many times. This chain uses TRBV6-1 with TRBJ2-5, with 7 bases aligning to TRBD1. The germline V gene encodes CDR1 MNHNS and CDR2 SASEGT. V lost 7 bases, J lost 4 bases, and 9 bases stayed unmatched. There are 14 residues in the CDR3. CDR3 nucleotide sequence: TGTGCCAGCACCCCTACAGGGGCGAGAGAGACCCAGTACTTC. Its translation is CASTPTGARETQYF.

This clonotype was seen repeatedly, ten times or more. The CDR3 reads CASSSGVVRYNEQFF. The CDR3, as DNA: TGTGCCAGCAGCTCCGGCGTAGTCAGGTACAATGAGCAGTTCTTC. The gene calls are TRBV7-2 and TRBJ2-1; D is uncertain. There are 15 residues in the CDR3. Germline CDR1 reads SGHTA; CDR2 reads FQGNSA. V was trimmed by 4 bases and J by 4 bases, leaving 14 bases between them.

This clonotype was counted many times. This chain joins TRBV20-1 and TRBJ2-7; 11 bases are a match to TRBD2. Trimming at V came to 2 bases and at J to 3 bases, leaving 6 bases not matched to a gene. Germline assignment: CDR1 DFQATT and CDR2 SNEGSKA (reference sequence). This CDR3 has 15 amino acids. Here the CDR3 reads CSARPPSGRNYEQYF. The CDR3 DNA reads TGCAGTGCTAGACCCCCTAGCGGGAGGAACTACGAGCAGTACTTC.

On this clonotype itself: Since a much larger clone is just one base distant, this may be a read error. The rearrangement uses TRBV28 and TRBJ2-7; D remains ambiguous. Germline V CDR1 and CDR2: MDHEN, SYDVKM. The CDR3 covers 12 residues. The DNA of the CDR3 is TGTGCCGGCAGCCACAGCTCCTACGAGCAGTACTTC. Translated, it gives CAGSHSSYEQYF.

This clonotype has just a few counts. The chain couples TRBV5-4 to TRBJ2-3, with TRBD2 matching over 9 bases. This CDR3 has 16 amino acids. Looked up from germline, CDR1 is SGHNT and CDR2 is YYREEE (reference sequence). V lost 5 bases to trimming and J lost 3 bases; unmatched junction nucleotides: 10. CDR3 sequence: CASSSPGLALTDTQYF. The CDR3 DNA is TGTGCCAGCAGTTCCCCAGGACTAGCGTTGACAGATACGCAGTATTTT.

This clonotype has a handful of counts. The chain employs TRBV7-3 and TRBJ2-3; the D is unclear. This CDR3 contains 14 residues. The V gene's germline CDR1 is SGHTA and CDR2 FQGTGA. Trimming took off 2 bases at V and 3 bases at J, with 9 bases between the two ends. As DNA, the CDR3 is TGTGCCAGCAGCTTAGGCGGCATAACAGATACGCAGTATTTT. This translates into CASSLGGITDTQYF.

The chain recombines TRBV12-3 or TRBV12-4 with TRBJ1-3; D is unresolved. The CDR3 has 14 residues. The V and J ends lost 6 bases and 4 bases respectively, with 13 bases between them. This chain's CDR3 is CASSPRAGGNTIYF. CDR3 nucleotide sequence: TGTGCCAGCAGCCCCCGGGCCGGCGGAAACACCATATATTTT.

In regard to this clonotype: Sequence at one end of the junction differs from germline and may be a read error. The chain uses TRBV19 and TRBJ2-5; TRBD1 agrees at 7 bases. The CDR3 length is 13 residues. Germline V CDR1 and CDR2: LNHDA, SQIVND (reference sequence). The CDR3 protein is CASSSGQPETQCF. The CDR3 DNA follows: TGTGCCAGTAGTTCGGGACAGCCAGAGACCCAGTGCTTC.

This clonotype has only a few counts. This chain links TRBV19 with TRBJ1-5; D might be TRBD1 (6 bases). The CDR3 consists of 15 residues. Germline-derived CDR1 and CDR2 are LNHDA and SQIVND (reference sequence). Trimming stripped 2 bases from V and 0 bases from J, with 8 bases between. The CDR3 protein is CASSITGHSNQPQHF. The CDR3 DNA is TGTGCCAGTAGTATAACGGGACATAGCAATCAGCCCCAGCATTTT.